Presented here are 32 T cell receptor beta chains from one specimen sequenced in a study of blood T cell repertoires in COVID-19. Sequencing used immunoSEQ multiplex PCR; TCRdb keeps in-frame clones, though not all of them. The profile shows about 170,000 clones, about 80% of them singletons. The source material was peripheral blood. The source of these receptors is a woman of 80 years or more with acute or convalescent COVID-19.

The V gene is TRBV11-2, the J gene TRBJ1-1; 8 bases agree with TRBD1. The germline V gene has CDR1 SGHAT and CDR2 FQNNGV. The CDR3 totals 13 residues. The junction had 6 bases not matched to a gene; V was cut back by 1 base and J by 11 bases. In DNA form, the CDR3 reads TGTGCCAGCAGCTTAGCCGGACAGGGAAGCGCTTTCTTT. This codes for CASSLAGQGSAFF. Drawing the rest from reference TRBV11-2 and TRBJ1-1, the complete variable domain is EAGVAQSPRYKIIEKRQSVAFWCNPISGHATLYWYQQILGQGPKLLIQFQNNGVVDDSQLPKDRFSAERLKGVDSTLKIQPAKLEDSAVYLCASSLAGQGSAFFGQGTRLTVV.

The chain has TRBV19 and TRBJ2-5; 8 bases are a match to TRBD2. The CDR3 runs to 15 residues. V shed 7 bases and J 4 bases; nucleotides not matched to a gene: 11. Germline loops: CDR1 LNHDA, CDR2 SQIVND (reference sequence). The CDR3 coding sequence is TGTGCCAGTAATTCCCGGGGGGGAGAGAGAGAGACCCAGTACTTC. Amino acids: CASNSRGGERETQYF.

The V and J genes are TRBV27 and TRBJ1-1, with a possible D match to TRBD1 (5 bases). Trimming cost V 1 base and J 6 bases, with 12 bases left between them. The CDR3 length is 14 residues. CDR1 and CDR2 from the germline V gene are MNHEY and SMNVEV (reference sequence). The CDR3 DNA is TGTGCCAGCAGTTTATTCAGGGAAAAGGCTGAAGCTTTCTTT. Protein: CASSLFREKAEAFF.

This clone appeared a single time. The V gene is TRBV3-1 (or the pseudogene TRBV3-2), the J gene TRBJ1-5, with D unresolved. The CDR3 covers 15 residues. From germline, CDR1 is LGHDT and CDR2 YNNKEL (reference sequence). Trimming pared 0 bases from V and 6 bases from J, leaving 12 bases between. This CDR3 reads CASSQDSSLSQPQHF. Written as DNA, the CDR3 is TGTGCCAGCAGCCAAGATTCGTCTCTAAGTCAGCCCCAGCATTTT.

The genes are TRBV12-3 or TRBV12-4 and TRBJ2-3; no reliable D call. The CDR3 totals 11 residues. The V end lost 5 bases, the J end lost 4 bases, and 4 bases lay between the germline ends. In nucleotides, the CDR3 is TGTGCCAGCAGTAGCGCAGATACGCAGTATTTT. As protein: CASSSADTQYF.

The chain recombines TRBV11-2 with TRBJ2-1, with D possibly TRBD2 on 6 matching bases. CDR3 length equals 15 residues. The V and J ends lost 2 bases and 5 bases respectively, with 13 bases between them. Germline V gene data show CDR1 as SGHAT and CDR2 as FQNNGV. CDR3 DNA sequence: TGTGCCAGCAGCTTATGGGGGGAGGTCCACAATGAGCAGTTCTTC. Amino acid sequence: CASSLWGEVHNEQFF.

This clone showed up just once. This chain joins TRBV4-2 and TRBJ2-1; 15 nucleotides agree with TRBD2. The CDR3 covers 17 residues. The V segment lost 1 base and the J segment 6 bases; nucleotides outside the gene matches: 4. Germline values: CDR1 LGHNA, CDR2 YNFKEQ. The CDR3 nucleotides read TGTGCCAGCAGCCAAGGCCGGACTAGCGGGAGGGCCAATGAGCAGTTCTTC. Protein sequence: CASSQGRTSGRANEQFF.

V is TRBV19 and J is TRBJ2-4, with D tentatively TRBD2 (6 bases). Trimming removed 8 bases at V and 5 bases at J, with 13 bases between. The germline V gene has CDR1 LNHDA and CDR2 SQIVND (reference sequence). This CDR3 region has 13 residues. CDR3 protein: CASSREDENIQYF. The CDR3 nucleotides read TGTGCCAGTTCGCGGGAAGATGAAAACATTCAGTACTTC.

This chain links TRBV30 with TRBJ1-2; perhaps TRBD1 as D (6 bases). The germline CDR1 and CDR2 sequences are GTSNPN and SVGIG (reference sequence). The CDR3 is 13 residues long. Trimming cost V 4 bases and J 0 bases, with 9 bases left between them. The CDR3 sequence is CAWIAGANYGYTF. The CDR3 DNA follows: TGTGCCTGGATTGCAGGGGCTAACTATGGCTACACCTTC.

The chain links TRBV29-1 to TRBJ2-1; D is undetermined. The germline V gene has CDR1 SQVTM and CDR2 ANQGSEA. There are 12 residues in the CDR3. Trimming stripped 4 bases from V and 10 bases from J, with 14 bases between. CDR3 coding DNA: TGCAGCGTTGCCTCGCCTAGTACCGAGCAGTTCTTC. It specifies CSVASPSTEQFF.

CDR3 coding DNA: TGTGCCAGTAGTATCGGGAGCCAGGTTTCCTACGAGCAGTACTTC. This translates into CASSIGSQVSYEQYF. This rearrangement joins TRBV19 to TRBJ2-7; D is possibly TRBD2 (6 bases). Deletions cut 3 bases from V and 1 base from J, with 13 bases between. Germline CDR1 and CDR2: LNHDA and SQIVND (reference sequence). The CDR3 is 15 residues long.

V usage is TRBV10-3 and J usage is TRBJ1-1; 11 nucleotides agree with TRBD1. Germline V gene sequence: CDR1 ENHRY, CDR2 SYGVKD. J gave up 2 bases and V 6 bases, and 5 bases lay outside the gene matches. This CDR3 has 15 residues. CDR3 protein: CAISPGTGGNTEAFF. The CDR3, as DNA: TGTGCCATCAGCCCCGGGACAGGGGGAAACACTGAAGCTTTCTTT.

This clone was counted a few times. The chain has TRBV28 and TRBJ2-1; 13 bases match TRBD2. The germline CDR1 and CDR2 sequences are MDHEN and SYDVKM. V was pared by 10 bases and J by 7 bases, with 7 bases of the junction left unmatched. The CDR3 loop spans 14 amino acids. CDR3 sequence (DNA): TGTGCCACCGGACTAGCGGGAGAACTGAATGAGCAGTTCTTC. Protein sequence: CATGLAGELNEQFF.

This chain connects TRBV6-5 to TRBJ2-3, with TRBD2 matching 9 bases. CDR1 MNHEY and CDR2 SVGAGI come from the germline V gene. Trimming removed 7 bases from V and 1 base from J; junction bases left unmatched: 3. The CDR3 totals 14 residues. DNA of the CDR3: TGTGCCAGCAAGGCTAGCGGGGGCACAGATACGCAGTATTTT. Amino acids: CASKASGGTDTQYF.

This chain connects TRBV30 to TRBJ2-7; 9 bases match TRBD1. Germline CDR1 GTSNPN, CDR2 SVGIG (reference sequence). J lost 5 bases, V lost 7 bases, and 12 bases had no gene match. This CDR3 has 14 amino acids. The CDR3 spells CALSTGQGLDEQYF. The CDR3 nucleotides read TGTGCCTTGTCCACGGGACAGGGCTTGGACGAGCAGTACTTC.

The rearrangement uses TRBV19 and TRBJ1-3; 11 bases are a match to TRBD1. Germline V CDR1 and CDR2: LNHDA, SQIVND (reference sequence). With 5 bases clipped from V and 3 bases from J, the junction kept 6 bases outside the gene matches. The CDR3 covers 16 residues. The CDR3 bases are TGTGCCAGTAGTCCCTGGACAGGGGGCGATGGAAACACCATATATTTT. Protein product: CASSPWTGGDGNTIYF.

V gene TRBV27 combines with J gene TRBJ1-2; TRBD1 matches 7 bases. The CDR3 runs 13 residues. Trimming removed 5 bases from V and 8 bases from J; junction bases left unmatched: 8. Germline-derived CDR1 and CDR2 are MNHEY and SMNVEV (reference sequence). CDR3 bases: TGTGCCAGCAGTCCGCAGGGGGTGGGGGGCTACACCTTC. The encoded protein is CASSPQGVGGYTF.

V and J are TRBV28 and TRBJ1-1; 10 bases are a match to TRBD1. Germline-derived CDR1 and CDR2 are MDHEN and SYDVKM. There are 18 residues in the CDR3. Unmatched junction bases numbered 18, after V lost 5 bases and J lost 6 bases. This CDR3 is CASSTHPGQGTGMSEAFF. The CDR3 nucleotides read TGTGCCAGCAGTACACACCCGGGACAGGGGACCGGTATGTCTGAAGCTTTCTTT.

This clone was recorded once. The CDR3 DNA reads as TGTGCCAGCAGTTTAAGACAGCCCACAGATACGCAGTATTTT. Amino acids: CASSLRQPTDTQYF. V usage is TRBV27 and J usage is TRBJ2-3; D perhaps matches TRBD1 (5 bases). Germline CDR1 is MNHEY and CDR2 is SMNVEV (reference sequence). Between the trimmed V and J ends, which lost 2 bases and 2 bases, there was a span of 8 bases. The CDR3 covers 14 residues.

The chain has TRBV6-5 and TRBJ1-2; 7 nucleotides align to TRBD1. This CDR3 spans 13 amino acids. CDR1 and CDR2 (germline): MNHEY, SVGAGI. The junction had 8 bases not matched to a gene; V was cut back by 5 bases and J by 8 bases. This CDR3 reads CASSRDSSGGYTF. CDR3 sequence (DNA): TGTGCCAGCAGTCGGGACAGTTCGGGAGGCTACACCTTC.

The CDR3 loop reads CASSRLAGDNEQFF. In nucleotides, the CDR3 is TGTGCCAGCAGTAGACTAGCGGGAGACAATGAGCAGTTCTTC. The rearrangement joins TRBV27 to TRBJ2-1; TRBD2 matches 12 bases. The CDR3 covers 14 residues. V dropped 5 bases and J dropped 5; count of bases not matched to a gene: 1. Germline values: CDR1 MNHEY, CDR2 SMNVEV (reference sequence).

The chain carries TRBV24-1 and TRBJ2-3; the match to TRBD2 covers 12 bases. The CDR3 runs to 16 residues. V dropped 3 bases and J dropped 4; count of bases not matched to a gene: 4. In germline, CDR1 is KGHDR, CDR2 SFDVKD. In DNA form, the CDR3 reads TGTGCCACCAGTGATGACCTAGCGGGAGGGCCAGATACGCAGTATTTT. Translation gives CATSDDLAGGPDTQYF.

This sequence joins TRBV2 and TRBJ1-2, with a possible D match to TRBD1 (6 bases). This CDR3 region has 16 residues. V dropped 10 bases and J dropped 4 bases, with 25 bases sitting between them. Germline V gene data show CDR1 as SNHLY and CDR2 as FYNNEI. The CDR3: CAKQKSPLQGFYGYTF. In DNA form, the CDR3 reads TGTGCCAAGCAAAAAAGTCCGCTACAGGGTTTCTATGGCTACACCTTC.

The V gene is TRBV13, the J gene TRBJ2-7; D remains unclear. The V gene lost 3 bases and the J gene lost 4 bases, with 7 bases spanning the gap. There are 12 residues in the CDR3. The germline CDR1 and CDR2 sequences are PRHDT and FYEKMQ (reference sequence). The CDR3 is CASSLTGYEQYF. The CDR3 coding sequence is TGTGCCAGCAGCTTGACGGGTTACGAGCAGTACTTC.

The V call is TRBV6-5, the J call TRBJ2-7; TRBD1 agrees at 10 bases. With V trimmed by 2 bases and J by 2 bases, 3 bases remained unmatched. Looked up from germline, CDR1 is MNHEY and CDR2 is SVGAGI. CDR3 length: 15 residues. CDR3 sequence: CASSYTDRGPYEQYF. The CDR3 bases are TGTGCCAGCAGTTACACCGACAGGGGGCCCTACGAGCAGTACTTC.

The rearrangement joins TRBV23-1 to TRBJ2-2; TRBD2 is a possible D gene (6 bases). TRBV23-1 is an ORF, with its function uncertain. The V end was cut by 0 bases, the J end by 0 bases, with 11 bases between. This CDR3 has 17 residues. The CDR3 sequence: CASSQSWGDSNTGELFF. CDR3 DNA: TGCGCCAGCAGTCAATCATGGGGGGACTCGAACACCGGGGAGCTGTTTTTT.

The chain has TRBV12-5 and TRBJ2-7, with 10 bases that match TRBD1. The CDR3 covers 15 residues. Germline V lookup: CDR1 LGHNT, CDR2 FRNRAP. V gave up 3 bases and J gave up 4 bases; unmatched junction bases: 6. CDR3 sequence: CASGLPTGGKYEQYF. In DNA, the CDR3 is TGTGCTAGTGGTTTACCGACAGGGGGCAAGTACGAGCAGTACTTC. The full variable domain, rest sourced from reference TRBV12-5 and TRBJ2-7, is DARVTQTPRHKVTEMGQEVTMRCQPILGHNTVFWYRQTMMQGLELLAYFRNRAPLDDSGMPKDRFSAEMPDATLATLKIQPSEPRDSAVYFCASGLPTGGKYEQYFGPGTRLTVT.

The gene calls are TRBV7-8 and TRBJ2-2; 8 bases line up with TRBD2. Trimming removed 1 base from V and 5 bases from J; junction bases left unmatched: 6. Germline V gene lookup returns CDR1 SGHVS and CDR2 FQNEAQ. The CDR3 has 16 amino acids. The CDR3 sequence: CASSLGGSGDTGELFF. The CDR3 bases are TGTGCCAGCAGCTTAGGGGGTAGCGGGGATACCGGGGAGCTGTTTTTT.

This clone was recorded once. Other nucleotide sequences from this sample produce the same CDR3. The chain joins TRBV19 to TRBJ2-7, with 7 bases identical to TRBD1. The J segment lost 0 bases and the V segment lost 4 bases, leaving 6 bases of the junction unmatched. Germline CDR1 and CDR2: LNHDA and SQIVND (reference sequence). The CDR3 covers 15 residues. The CDR3 region is CASSTVAGGSYEQYF. CDR3 nucleotide sequence: TGTGCCAGTAGTACCGTAGCAGGGGGCTCCTACGAGCAGTACTTC. Variable domain in full (rest from reference TRBV19 and TRBJ2-7): DGGITQSPKYLFRKEGQNVTLSCEQNLNHDAMYWYRQDPGQGLRLIYYSQIVNDFQKGDIAEGYSVSREKKESFPLTVTSAQKNPTAFYLCASSTVAGGSYEQYFGPGTRLTVT.

This clone has just one count. This chain uses TRBV27 with TRBJ1-4; 11 bases line up with TRBD1. This CDR3 contains 15 residues. CDR1 is MNHEY and CDR2 is SMNVEV in the germline V gene (reference sequence). Trimming cost V 8 bases and J 4 bases; bases outside gene matches: 6. The CDR3 loop reads CASRGQGGINEKLFF. The CDR3 DNA reads TGTGCCAGCCGGGGACAGGGGGGAATTAATGAAAAACTGTTTTTT.

The chain has TRBV4-1 and TRBJ2-1; 9 bases map to TRBD2. Germline CDR1 and CDR2: MGHRA and YSYEKL. J gave up 4 bases and V 5 bases, and 6 bases lay outside the gene matches. CDR3 length: 15 residues. CDR3 in DNA: TGCGCCAGCAGCAAGACTAGCGGAGAATACAATGAGCAGTTCTTC. As protein: CASSKTSGEYNEQFF.

For this clone: At the DNA level, this CDR3 is encoded by other sequences in the same sample as well. The genes are TRBV9 and TRBJ2-5; TRBD1 might be the D (5 bases). Trimming pared 0 bases from V and 5 bases from J, leaving 5 bases between. The germline V gene encodes CDR1 SGDLS and CDR2 YYNGEE. The CDR3 runs 12 residues. The CDR3 region is CASSVAGETQYF. For the CDR3, the DNA is TGTGCCAGCAGCGTAGCAGGGGAGACCCAGTACTTC.